Listed here are 32 T cell receptor beta chains from one sample, sequenced in a study of blood T cell repertoires in COVID-19. Clones were read by immunoSEQ multiplex PCR, and TCRdb kept only the in-frame ones, dropping some. The data contain about 220,000 clones, less than 85% of them seen just once; the ten biggest clones take up 3.5% to 4%. The sequenced sample consisted of peripheral blood. The receptors derive from an elderly woman with acute or convalescent COVID-19.

This clone was recorded once. The chain uses TRBV4-1 and TRBJ1-2; a weak D match, TRBD1 (6 bases). The V gene's germline CDR1 is MGHRA and CDR2 YSYEKL. CDR3 length: 15 residues. The V and J ends lost 3 bases and 8 bases respectively, with 19 bases between them. This CDR3 reads CASSHPGAGALGYTF. The CDR3 region has the DNA TGCGCCAGCAGCCACCCAGGGGCGGGGGCTCTAGGCTACACCTTC.

This chain joins TRBV14 and TRBJ2-1; D might be TRBD2 (5 bases). Germline CDR1 reads SGHDN; CDR2 reads FVKESK. This CDR3 contains 15 residues. The germline V and J ends were trimmed by 4 bases and 0 bases, with 10 bases remaining between them. The CDR3 is CASSRSGSSYNEQFF. DNA for the CDR3: TGTGCCAGCAGCCGCAGCGGAAGCTCCTACAATGAGCAGTTCTTC.

This clone was observed once. This chain links TRBV6-2 or TRBV6-3 with TRBJ2-1; D uncertain. The CDR3 contains 14 residues. Trimming took 4 bases from V and 0 from J, leaving 7 bases between them. Germline values: CDR1 MNHEY, CDR2 SVGEGT. The DNA of the CDR3 is TGTGCCAGCAGTTTAGCCATCTCCTACAATGAGCAGTTCTTC. Amino acids: CASSLAISYNEQFF.

The chain recombines TRBV19 with TRBJ2-3; 14 nucleotides line up with TRBD2. The CDR3 is made up of 19 amino acids. Germline V gene data show CDR1 as LNHDA and CDR2 as SQIVND (reference sequence). With 4 bases clipped from V and 2 bases from J, the junction kept 11 bases outside the gene matches. The CDR3 DNA reads TGTGCCAGTAGTACCGGACTAGCGGGGGGAATTCGCCTCACAGATACGCAGTATTTT. The encoded protein is CASSTGLAGGIRLTDTQYF.

The J gene is TRBJ1-1, the V gene TRBV11-2; no clear D. CDR1 and CDR2 from the germline V gene are SGHAT and FQNNGV. The CDR3 contains 14 residues. V was pared by 1 base and J by 1 base, with 7 bases between. In nucleotides, the CDR3 is TGTGCCAGCAGCTTAGGGCGGGCGAACACTGAAGCTTTCTTT. It specifies CASSLGRANTEAFF.

DNA for the CDR3: TGTGCCACCAGTGACTCCGGGGACTACAATGAGCAGTTCTTC. Encoded protein: CATSDSGDYNEQFF. The V call is TRBV24-1, the J call TRBJ2-1; D is perhaps TRBD2 (5 bases). Germline assignment: CDR1 KGHDR and CDR2 SFDVKD. Trimming stripped 4 bases from V and 3 bases from J, with 9 bases between. The CDR3 runs 14 residues.

The chain combines TRBV7-8 with TRBJ2-7, with a possible D match to TRBD1 (6 bases). CDR1 and CDR2 from the germline V gene are SGHVS and FQNEAQ. V was trimmed by 5 bases and J by 3 bases, leaving 17 bases between them. This CDR3 is 15 amino acids long. The CDR3 DNA is TGTGCCAGCAGCCCTAACAGGGCCCGCGGCTACGAGCAGTACTTC. This gives the protein CASSPNRARGYEQYF.

V and J are TRBV11-3 and TRBJ1-2; unclear D gene. Germline lookup yields CDR1 SGHNT and CDR2 YENEEA. Trimming removed 5 bases at V and 2 bases at J, with 9 bases between. The CDR3 is 13 residues long. CDR3 in DNA: TGTGCCAGCAGCCCCGGACTCAACTATGGCTACACCTTC. Translation gives CASSPGLNYGYTF.

The chain joins TRBV4-2 to TRBJ2-3; D ambiguous. Trimming took 0 bases from V and 2 from J, leaving 12 bases between them. The CDR3 covers 16 residues. Germline V gives CDR1 LGHNA, CDR2 YNFKEQ. The CDR3 here is CASSQDLAEYTDTQYF. DNA of the CDR3: TGTGCCAGCAGCCAAGATCTCGCGGAATACACAGATACGCAGTATTTT.

The gene calls are TRBV6-2 or TRBV6-3 and TRBJ1-3, with 7 bases fitting TRBD1. The trim removed 5 bases at V and 0 bases at J, leaving 4 bases unmatched. The V gene's germline CDR1 is MNHEY and CDR2 SVGEGT. This CDR3 is built from 15 residues. CDR3 sequence reads: CASSPGQISGNTIYF. The DNA for the CDR3 is TGTGCCAGCAGTCCGGGACAGATCTCTGGAAACACCATATATTTT.

This clone was seen a single time. This chain connects TRBV7-2 to TRBJ1-5; D unresolved. The CDR3 sequence is 15 residues long. V was clipped by 1 base and J by 6 bases, with 13 bases between them. Germline CDR1 SGHTA, CDR2 FQGNSA. CDR3 DNA: TGTGCCAGCAGCTTAGTAGGTGGAGGAGGTCAGCCCCAGCATTTT. It codes for CASSLVGGGGQPQHF. Filled out from reference TRBV7-2 and TRBJ1-5, the complete variable domain reads GAGVSQSPSNKVTEKGKDVELRCDPISGHTALYWYRQSLGQGLEFLIYFQGNSAPDKSGLPSDRFSAERTGGSVSTLTIQRTQQEDSAVYLCASSLVGGGGQPQHFGDGTRLSIL.

The chain combines TRBV7-3 with TRBJ1-1; D perhaps matches TRBD1 (5 bases). The CDR3 contains 14 residues. Germline CDR1 and CDR2: SGHTA and FQGTGA. The V gene lost 5 bases and the J gene lost 6 bases, with 16 bases spanning the gap. CDR3 nucleotide sequence: TGTGCCAGCAGCCCTGCGGGGCACCTACCTGAAGCTTTCTTT. Its translation: CASSPAGHLPEAFF.

The chain employs TRBV4-3 and TRBJ2-3, with 9 bases lining up with TRBD2. Germline CDR1 LGHNA, CDR2 YSLEER. J lost 2 bases, V lost 1 base, and 4 bases had no gene match. This CDR3 is 16 amino acids long. The CDR3 sequence: CASSQVSGGHTDTQYF. CDR3 DNA: TGCGCCAGCAGCCAAGTAAGCGGGGGGCACACAGATACGCAGTATTTT.

The J gene is TRBJ1-4, the V gene TRBV20-1; 8 nucleotides match TRBD1. The CDR3 has 13 residues. The ends lost 3 bases at V and 8 bases at J; junction bases unmatched: 5. Germline V gene lookup returns CDR1 DFQATT and CDR2 SNEGSKA (reference sequence). CDR3: CSASTGGEEKLFF. CDR3 DNA: TGCAGTGCTAGTACAGGGGGAGAAGAAAAACTGTTTTTT.

V and J are TRBV19 and TRBJ2-5; 8 nucleotides match TRBD1. V lost 6 bases and J lost 1; bases outside the gene matches: 1. The CDR3 has 13 residues. The germline CDR1 and CDR2 sequences are LNHDA and SQIVND (reference sequence). The chain's CDR3 is CASSGQGQETQYF. The CDR3 bases are TGTGCCAGTAGCGGACAGGGCCAAGAGACCCAGTACTTC.

The chain has TRBV10-1 and TRBJ2-7; 11 nucleotides match TRBD2. This CDR3 contains 16 residues. Germline CDR1 WNHNN, CDR2 SYGVQD (reference sequence). V gave up 6 bases and J gave up 5 bases; unmatched junction bases: 12. Here the CDR3 DNA reads TGCGCCAGCAGAACTACTCTAGCGGGGGGATCTCACGAGCAGTACTTC. Its protein product is CASRTTLAGGSHEQYF.

The chain has TRBV3-1 (or the pseudogene TRBV3-2) and TRBJ1-2, with D uncertain. Trimming removed 1 base from V and 0 bases from J, with 6 bases in between. This CDR3 spans 14 amino acids. Germline assignment: CDR1 LGHDT and CDR2 YNNKEL (reference sequence). This CDR3 reads CASSQGSANYGYTF. CDR3 sequence (DNA): TGTGCCAGCAGCCAAGGGTCAGCTAACTATGGCTACACCTTC.

The rearrangement links TRBV10-3 to TRBJ2-3; TRBD2 matches 8 bases. The CDR3 runs 15 residues. Per germline, CDR1 ENHRY and CDR2 SYGVKD. V lost 6 bases, J lost 4 bases, and 9 bases stayed unmatched. The CDR3 DNA is TGTGCCATCAGACGGGGGGGGACCCCATCAGATACGCAGTATTTT. Translating gives CAIRRGGTPSDTQYF.

J is TRBJ1-2 and V is TRBV4-3; D gene uncertain. CDR3 length: 14 amino acids. V gave up 1 base and J gave up 4 bases, with 10 bases separating them. CDR1 and CDR2 (germline): LGHNA, YSLEER. The DNA for the CDR3 is TGCGCCAGCAGCCAAGGGCTGGAGCGCTATGGCTACACCTTC. Amino acid sequence: CASSQGLERYGYTF.

This clone was observed a handful of times. The V gene is TRBV6-6, the J gene TRBJ1-1; the match to TRBD1 covers 7 bases. Looked up from germline, CDR1 is MNHNY and CDR2 is SVGAGI (reference sequence). The CDR3 extends over 14 amino acids. V shed 0 bases, J shed 6 bases, and the junction held 4 bases outside the gene matches. Here the CDR3 reads CASSYSGTAPEAFF. CDR3 nucleotide sequence: TGTGCCAGCAGTTACTCGGGGACAGCTCCTGAAGCTTTCTTT.

V gene TRBV7-8 combines with J gene TRBJ2-7; 8 nucleotides match TRBD1. CDR1 is SGHVS and CDR2 is FQNEAQ in the germline V gene. The CDR3 is made up of 15 amino acids. V lost 1 base to trimming and J lost 3 bases; unmatched junction nucleotides: 5. The CDR3 region has the DNA TGTGCCAGCAGCTTAGGTGTGGGACAGGTCTACGAGCAGTACTTC. Translated, it gives CASSLGVGQVYEQYF.

This clone was seen a single time. DNA of the CDR3: TGTGCCAGTTCCACAGGAGGGGAAAAGTATGGCTACACCTTC. Amino acids: CASSTGGEKYGYTF. The chain has TRBV6-5 and TRBJ1-2; a possible D gene is TRBD1 (5 bases). This CDR3 has 14 residues. CDR1 is MNHEY, CDR2 SVGAGI, per germline. V shed 9 bases and J shed 5 bases, with 19 bases lying between them.

The J gene is TRBJ2-3, the V gene TRBV19, with 7 bases identical to TRBD2. The germline gives CDR1 LNHDA, CDR2 SQIVND (reference sequence). V shed 5 bases, J shed 0 bases, and the junction held 8 bases outside the gene matches. This CDR3 is built from 16 residues. In DNA, the CDR3 is TGTGCCAGTAGTTCCCGACTAGCCTTAAGCACAGATACGCAGTATTTT. Protein sequence: CASSSRLALSTDTQYF.

The chain is built from TRBV3-1 (or the pseudogene TRBV3-2) and TRBJ2-3; TRBD2 agrees at 8 bases. CDR1 LGHDT and CDR2 YNNKEL come from the germline V gene (reference sequence). The trim removed 1 base at V and 0 bases at J, leaving 3 bases unmatched. The CDR3 runs to 16 residues. CDR3 loop: CASSQAGGHSTDTQYF. CDR3 coding DNA: TGTGCCAGCAGCCAAGCGGGGGGGCATAGCACAGATACGCAGTATTTT.

The rearrangement uses TRBV3-1 (or the pseudogene TRBV3-2) and TRBJ2-3; TRBD2 is a possible D gene (5 bases). Trimming stripped 4 bases from V and 4 bases from J, with 21 bases between. Per germline, CDR1 LGHDT and CDR2 YNNKEL (reference sequence). The length of the CDR3 is 17 residues. In DNA, the CDR3 is TGTGCCAGCAGCCTGGGATCCGGGGTCGGTTGGGCAGATACGCAGTATTTT. This sequence encodes CASSLGSGVGWADTQYF.

This chain uses TRBV2 with TRBJ2-5, with 11 bases aligning to TRBD2. The CDR3 has 16 residues. The V and J ends lost 2 bases and 4 bases, in that order; junction bases with no gene match: 6. CDR1 SNHLY and CDR2 FYNNEI come from the germline V gene. The CDR3 loop is CASSEFVLAGGETQYF. For the CDR3, the DNA is TGTGCCAGCAGTGAATTTGTGCTAGCGGGGGGAGAGACCCAGTACTTC.

CDR3 in amino acids: CASSGTGSREQYF. DNA of the CDR3: TGTGCCAGTAGCGGGACAGGGTCGCGGGAGCAGTACTTC. The chain joins TRBV19 to TRBJ2-7; 9 positions agree with TRBD1. CDR3 length equals 13 residues. The trim removed 6 bases at V and 7 bases at J, leaving 7 bases unmatched. Germline V gene data show CDR1 as LNHDA and CDR2 as SQIVND (reference sequence).

V and J are TRBV4-1 and TRBJ2-1; TRBD2 matches at 8 bases. The CDR3 sequence is 15 residues long. Trimming removed 4 bases from V and 5 bases from J; junction bases left unmatched: 7. From germline, CDR1 is MGHRA and CDR2 YSYEKL. CDR3 nucleotides: TGCGCCAGCAGCCTTCCGGGACTAGGCCACAATGAGCAGTTCTTC. It yields the protein CASSLPGLGHNEQFF.

V gene TRBV7-2 combines with J gene TRBJ1-6; D is possibly TRBD1 (5 bases). Germline V CDR1 and CDR2: SGHTA, FQGNSA. The CDR3 consists of 15 residues. The V gene lost 1 base and the J gene lost 8 bases, with 12 bases spanning the gap. DNA for the CDR3: TGTGCCAGCAGCTTAGTTTGGGGAGGGGATTCACCCCTCCACTTT. It translates to CASSLVWGGDSPLHF.

The chain joins TRBV18 to TRBJ2-5, with 12 positions matching TRBD1. The germline gives CDR1 KGHSH, CDR2 LQKENI. V was pared by 1 base and J by 5 bases, with 2 bases of the junction left unmatched. The CDR3 is 15 residues long. CDR3 coding DNA: TGTGCCAGCTCACCACGGGACAGGGGGCCTGAGACCCAGTACTTC. Translated: CASSPRDRGPETQYF.

This chain connects TRBV6-2 or TRBV6-3 to TRBJ1-2; 9 bases align to TRBD1. This CDR3 region has 13 residues. Per germline, CDR1 MNHEY and CDR2 SVGEGT. Trimming at V came to 5 bases and at J to 5 bases, leaving 3 bases not matched to a gene. The CDR3 loop reads CASSPGTGYGYTF. The CDR3 coding sequence is TGTGCCAGCAGTCCCGGGACAGGGTATGGCTACACCTTC.

The chain joins TRBV11-2 to TRBJ1-2, with 8 positions matching TRBD1. The V segment lost 1 base and the J segment 2 bases; nucleotides outside the gene matches: 9. Per the germline V gene, CDR1 is SGHAT and CDR2 is FQNNGV. CDR3 length: 17 amino acids. This chain's CDR3 is CASSLGPGGQANYGYTF. The CDR3 bases are TGTGCCAGCAGCTTAGGACCGGGGGGACAGGCGAACTATGGCTACACCTTC.